This section outlines one T cell receptor beta chain sequence together with its context. Its antigen is not known. This entry belongs to a study of cytomegalovirus exposure and HLA in healthy donors. Findings of the study overall: A highly shared variant cluster was judged a likely technical artifact. Per a prior analysis, the majority of TCR beta V segments were productive roughly 87% or roughly 30% of the time.

PCR involved 60 Vbeta and 13 Jbeta primers. Only in-frame clones appear in the TCRdb table, and some are missing; sequencing was by immunoSEQ multiplex PCR. The sample has about 210,000 clones, around four fifths seen once. Deletions cut 0 bases from V and 2 bases from J, with 8 bases between. Germline CDR1 reads SGDLS; CDR2 reads YYNGEE. The CDR3 sequence is 14 residues long. The specimen sequenced was PBMCs. The sequence was collected from a woman aged 50 to 60 in good health and CMV-seropositive. V gene TRBV9 combines with J gene TRBJ1-1; tentatively, D is TRBD1 (6 bases). The CDR3 reads CASSVDRDNTEAFF. The DNA of the CDR3 is TGTGCCAGCAGCGTAGACAGGGACAACACTGAAGCTTTCTTT. Based on the CDR3 plus reference TRBV9 and TRBJ1-1, the full variable domain is DSGVTQTPKHLITATGQRVTLRCSPRSGDLSVYWYQQSLDQGLQFLIQYYNGEERAKGNILERFSAQQFPDLHSELNLSSLELGDSALYFCASSVDRDNTEAFFGQGTRLTVV.